Listed below are T cell receptor beta chains from one sample, sequenced in a study of cytomegalovirus exposure and HLA in healthy donors. The repertoire was sequenced with immunoSEQ multiplex PCR; TCRdb's copy has only in-frame clones and lacks some. The data contain some 150,000 clones, approximately 86% of them singletons. Sequenced material: PBMCs. These receptors all come from a human donor in good health. The CDR3 runs from the conserved cysteine through the conserved F or W. The D gene is left open where the match is weak. Where a row states a size, it is once, few, many or the class of an expanded clone; other rows omit it.

size: NA
V: TRBV6-5
J: TRBJ1-1
D: NA
CDR3: CASNPYAGGSTEAFF
DNA: TGTGCCAGCAACCCCTATGCCGGGGGGTCCACTGAAGCTTTCTTT

size: few
V: TRBV7-9
J: TRBJ2-7
D: TRBD1
CDR3: CASSQGIGTGWSYEQYF
DNA: TGTGCCAGCAGCCAAGGCATTGGGACAGGGTGGTCCTACGAGCAGTACTTC

size: NA
V: TRBV6-6
J: TRBJ1-3
D: NA
CDR3: CASSYSRGAVGNTIYF
DNA: TGTGCCAGCAGTTACTCTCGGGGGGCGGTTGGAAACACCATATATTTT

size: NA
V: TRBV5-1
J: TRBJ2-1
D: NA
CDR3: CASSEDGLSSYNEQFF
DNA: TGCGCCAGCAGCGAGGACGGACTAAGCTCCTACAATGAGCAGTTCTTC

size: NA
V: TRBV7-2
J: TRBJ1-1
D: NA
CDR3: CASSSLGDTEAFF
DNA: TGTGCCAGCAGTTCTCTCGGGGACACTGAAGCTTTCTTT

size: NA
V: TRBV7-2
J: TRBJ1-5
D: NA
CDR3: CASSLGSRANQPQHF
DNA: TGTGCCAGCAGCTTAGGGAGCAGGGCCAATCAGCCCCAGCATTTT

size: NA
V: TRBV5-1
J: TRBJ2-7
D: NA
CDR3: CASSPGWDSPSSYEQYF
DNA: TGCGCCAGCAGCCCGGGGTGGGATTCGCCGAGCTCCTACGAGCAGTACTTC

size: NA
V: TRBV7-2
J: TRBJ1-2
D: TRBD1
CDR3: CASSTGTGSNYGYTF
DNA: TGTGCCAGCAGCACCGGGACAGGGTCTAACTATGGCTACACCTTC

size: NA
V: TRBV5-1
J: TRBJ2-7
D: NA
CDR3: CASSPLQVSYEQYF
DNA: TGCGCCAGCAGCCCTCTACAGGTTTCCTACGAGCAGTACTTC

size: NA
V: TRBV6-1
J: TRBJ1-6
D: TRBD1
CDR3: CASSGTGDNSPLHF
DNA: TGTGCCAGCAGTGGGACAGGGGATAATTCACCCCTCCACTTT

size: NA
V: TRBV9
J: TRBJ2-7
D: NA
CDR3: CASSIDQGGYEQYF
DNA: TGTGCCAGCAGCATAGATCAGGGGGGTTACGAGCAGTACTTC

size: NA
V: TRBV30
J: TRBJ2-4
D: NA
CDR3: CAWSGGDGAKNIQYF
DNA: TGTGCCTGGAGTGGGGGGGACGGGGCCAAAAACATTCAGTACTTC

size: NA
V: TRBV9
J: TRBJ1-1
D: NA
CDR3: CASSVNAGTNTEAFF
DNA: TGTGCCAGCAGCGTAAATGCGGGTACAAACACTGAAGCTTTCTTT

size: NA
V: TRBV11-2
J: TRBJ2-6
D: NA
CDR3: CASSLLDSYSVSGANVLTF
DNA: TGTGCCAGCAGCTTATTGGACTCCTATAGCGTCTCTGGGGCCAACGTCCTGACTTTC

size: NA
V: TRBV7-9
J: TRBJ1-1
D: TRBD1
CDR3: CASSRQGRANTEAFF
DNA: TGTGCCAGCAGCCGACAGGGTAGGGCGAACACTGAAGCTTTCTTT

size: NA
V: TRBV5-1
J: TRBJ2-1
D: NA
CDR3: CASSFMFDEQFF
DNA: TGCGCCAGCAGCTTTATGTTTGATGAGCAGTTCTTC

size: NA
V: TRBV6-5
J: TRBJ2-7
D: NA
CDR3: CASSYQGRSYEQYF
DNA: TGTGCCAGCAGTTACCAGGGCAGATCCTACGAGCAGTACTTC

size: NA
V: TRBV2
J: TRBJ1-1
D: NA
CDR3: CASSEGRTEAFF
DNA: TGTGCCAGCAGTGAGGGGCGGACTGAAGCTTTCTTT

size: once
V: TRBV2
J: TRBJ2-1
D: TRBD1
CDR3: CASDRDSFSYNEQFF
DNA: TGTGCCAGCGATCGGGACAGCTTCTCCTACAATGAGCAGTTCTTC

size: NA
V: TRBV27
J: TRBJ2-1
D: TRBD2
CDR3: CASSLGLAGVRSYNEQFF
DNA: TGTGCCAGCAGCCTCGGACTAGCGGGAGTGCGCTCCTACAATGAGCAGTTCTTC

size: NA
V: TRBV2
J: TRBJ1-2
D: NA
CDR3: CASSGRGREYGYTF
DNA: TGTGCCAGCAGCGGAAGAGGGCGGGAATATGGCTACACCTTC

size: NA
V: TRBV30
J: TRBJ1-2
D: TRBD1
CDR3: CAWSQTGGPAGYTF
DNA: TGTGCCTGGAGCCAGACAGGGGGGCCTGCCGGCTACACCTTC

size: few
V: TRBV11-3
J: TRBJ2-7
D: TRBD1
CDR3: CASSLGGQGYEQYF
DNA: TGTGCCAGCAGCTTAGGGGGACAGGGCTACGAGCAGTACTTC

size: NA
V: TRBV19
J: TRBJ1-5
D: NA
CDR3: CASSIDQLQPQHF
DNA: TGTGCCAGTAGTATAGATCAGTTGCAGCCCCAGCATTTT

size: once
V: TRBV7-3
J: TRBJ2-1
D: TRBD2
CDR3: CASSLRGTSEGSEQFF
DNA: TGTGCCAGCAGCTTAAGAGGGACTAGCGAAGGTTCTGAGCAGTTCTTC

size: NA
V: TRBV10-3
J: TRBJ1-6
D: NA
CDR3: CAISESTGQPSPLHF
DNA: TGTGCCATCAGTGAGTCGACAGGACAGCCTTCACCCCTCCACTTT

size: NA
V: TRBV18
J: TRBJ2-1
D: NA
CDR3: CASSPGGSYNEQFF
DNA: TGTGCCAGCTCCCCCGGGGGCTCCTACAATGAGCAGTTCTTC

size: NA
V: TRBV29-1
J: TRBJ2-2
D: NA
CDR3: CSALDSNTGELFF
DNA: TGCAGCGCCCTGGACTCCAACACCGGGGAGCTGTTTTTT

size: NA
V: TRBV10-3
J: TRBJ1-1
D: TRBD1
CDR3: CAIRGQGGTEAFF
DNA: TGTGCCATCAGGGGACAGGGGGGCACTGAAGCTTTCTTT

size: NA
V: TRBV7-8
J: TRBJ2-7
D: NA
CDR3: CASSLASSYEQYF
DNA: TGTGCCAGCAGCTTAGCGAGCTCCTACGAGCAGTACTTC

size: NA
V: TRBV11-1
J: TRBJ2-5
D: NA
CDR3: CASSGRGPGETQYF
DNA: TGTGCCAGCAGTGGGAGAGGGCCAGGAGAGACCCAGTACTTC

size: NA
V: TRBV7-9
J: TRBJ2-7
D: NA
CDR3: CASSLAPFGVAGDTYEQYF
DNA: TGTGCCAGCAGCTTAGCCCCGTTTGGGGTCGCAGGGGATACCTACGAGCAGTACTTC

size: NA
V: TRBV5-1
J: TRBJ1-4
D: TRBD1
CDR3: CASSSDRGNEKLFF
DNA: TGCGCCAGCAGCTCAGACAGGGGAAATGAAAAACTGTTTTTT

size: NA
V: TRBV7-2
J: TRBJ2-2
D: NA
CDR3: CASTPTGENTGELFF
DNA: TGTGCCAGCACCCCCACCGGGGAGAACACCGGGGAGCTGTTTTTT

size: NA
V: TRBV5-8
J: TRBJ1-1
D: TRBD1
CDR3: CASSLATGGTEAFF
DNA: TGTGCCAGCAGCTTGGCCACAGGGGGCACTGAAGCTTTCTTT

size: NA
V: TRBV7-8
J: TRBJ2-5
D: NA
CDR3: CASSELALVETQYF
DNA: TGTGCCAGCAGCGAACTAGCTTTGGTTGAGACCCAGTACTTC

size: NA
V: TRBV7-9
J: TRBJ1-6
D: TRBD1
CDR3: CASQQGANSPLHF
DNA: TGTGCCAGCCAACAGGGGGCGAATTCACCCCTCCACTTT

size: NA
V: TRBV6-5
J: TRBJ1-4
D: NA
CDR3: CASSYWRGGEKLFF
DNA: TGTGCCAGCAGTTATTGGCGGGGGGGAGAAAAACTGTTTTTT

size: NA
V: TRBV27
J: TRBJ2-7
D: TRBD2
CDR3: CASSSQLNQREKTYEQYF
DNA: TGTGCCAGCAGTTCTCAACTGAATCAGCGGGAGAAGACCTACGAGCAGTACTTC

size: NA
V: TRBV6-7
J: TRBJ2-3
D: NA
CDR3: CASSYSTEFIGTQYF
DNA: TGTGCCAGCAGTTACTCGACAGAATTCATTGGTACGCAGTATTTT

size: NA
V: TRBV7-3
J: TRBJ1-6
D: TRBD1
CDR3: CASSLSGQGNSPLHF
DNA: TGTGCCAGCAGCTTAAGCGGACAGGGAAATTCACCCCTCCACTTT

size: NA
V: TRBV18
J: TRBJ2-1
D: NA
CDR3: CATRFSQGDNEQFF
DNA: TGTGCCACCCGATTCTCACAGGGTGACAATGAGCAGTTCTTC

size: NA
V: TRBV7-2
J: TRBJ1-2
D: TRBD1
CDR3: CASSLTPGQNYGYTF
DNA: TGTGCCAGCAGCTTAACTCCGGGACAGAACTATGGCTACACCTTC

size: NA
V: TRBV27
J: TRBJ2-3
D: NA
CDR3: CASSLYLARTDTQYF
DNA: TGTGCCAGCAGTTTATATCTAGCCCGCACAGATACGCAGTATTTT

size: NA
V: TRBV5-4
J: TRBJ1-4
D: NA
CDR3: CATGLMGSEKLFF
DNA: TGTGCCACCGGATTGATGGGTAGCGAAAAACTGTTTTTT

size: NA
V: TRBV18
J: TRBJ1-6
D: NA
CDR3: CASSPPGGLNSPLHF
DNA: TGTGCCAGCTCACCACCGGGCGGACTGAATTCACCCCTCCACTTT